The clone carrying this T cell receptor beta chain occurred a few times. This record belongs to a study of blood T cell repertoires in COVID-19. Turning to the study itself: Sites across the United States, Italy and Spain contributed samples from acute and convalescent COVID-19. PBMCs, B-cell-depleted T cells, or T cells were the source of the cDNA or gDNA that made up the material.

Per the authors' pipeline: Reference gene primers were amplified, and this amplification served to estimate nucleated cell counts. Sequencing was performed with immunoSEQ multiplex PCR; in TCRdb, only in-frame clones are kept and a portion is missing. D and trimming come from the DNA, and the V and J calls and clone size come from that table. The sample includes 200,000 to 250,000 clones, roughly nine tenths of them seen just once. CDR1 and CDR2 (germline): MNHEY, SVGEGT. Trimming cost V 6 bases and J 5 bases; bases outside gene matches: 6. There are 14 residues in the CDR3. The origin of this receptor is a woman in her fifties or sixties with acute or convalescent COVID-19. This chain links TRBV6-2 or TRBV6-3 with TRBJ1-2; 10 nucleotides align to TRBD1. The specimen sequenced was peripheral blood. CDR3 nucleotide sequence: TGTGCCAGCAGCTCCTTGGGACAGGGGTATGGCTACACCTTC. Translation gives CASSSLGQGYGYTF.